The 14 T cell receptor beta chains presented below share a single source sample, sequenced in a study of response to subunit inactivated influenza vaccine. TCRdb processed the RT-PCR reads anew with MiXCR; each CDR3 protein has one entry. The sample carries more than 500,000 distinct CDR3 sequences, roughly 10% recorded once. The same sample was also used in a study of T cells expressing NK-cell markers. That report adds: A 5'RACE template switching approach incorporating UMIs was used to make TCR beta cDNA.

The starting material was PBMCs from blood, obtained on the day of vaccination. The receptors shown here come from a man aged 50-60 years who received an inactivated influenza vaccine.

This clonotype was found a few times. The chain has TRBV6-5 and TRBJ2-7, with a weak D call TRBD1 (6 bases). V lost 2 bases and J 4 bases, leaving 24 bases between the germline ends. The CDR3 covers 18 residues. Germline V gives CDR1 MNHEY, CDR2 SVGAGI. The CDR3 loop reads CASSYLPYTGTLGYEQYF. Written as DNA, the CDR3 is TGTGCCAGCAGTTACCTACCCTACACCGGGACATTGGGATACGAGCAGTACTTC.

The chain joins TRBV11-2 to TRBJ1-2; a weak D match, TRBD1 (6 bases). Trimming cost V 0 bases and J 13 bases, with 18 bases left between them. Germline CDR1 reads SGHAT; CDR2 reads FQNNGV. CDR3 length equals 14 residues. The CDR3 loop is CASSLDDSWDTPTF. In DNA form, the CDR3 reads TGTGCCAGCAGCTTAGATGACTCGTGGGACACCCCCACCTTC.

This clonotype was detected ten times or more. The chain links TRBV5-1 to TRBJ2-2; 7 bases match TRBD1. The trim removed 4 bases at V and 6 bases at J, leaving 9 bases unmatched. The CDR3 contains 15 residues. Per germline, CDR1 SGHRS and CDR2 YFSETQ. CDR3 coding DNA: TGCGCCAGCAGCACCGTGACAGGGAATGCCGGGGAGCTGTTTTTT. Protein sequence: CASSTVTGNAGELFF.

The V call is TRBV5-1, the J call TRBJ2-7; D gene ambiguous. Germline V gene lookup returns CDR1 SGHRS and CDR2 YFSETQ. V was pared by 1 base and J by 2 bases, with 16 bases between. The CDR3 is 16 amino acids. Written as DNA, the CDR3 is TGCGCCAGCAGCTTGACCCGGACCATGGGAACCTACGAGCAGTACTTC. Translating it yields CASSLTRTMGTYEQYF.

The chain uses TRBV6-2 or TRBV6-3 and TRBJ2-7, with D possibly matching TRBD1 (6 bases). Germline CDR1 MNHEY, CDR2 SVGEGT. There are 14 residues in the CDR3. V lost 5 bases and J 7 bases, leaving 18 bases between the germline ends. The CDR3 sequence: CASSTGTGTGEQYF. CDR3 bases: TGTGCCAGCAGTACGGGCACAGGGACGGGGGAGCAGTACTTC.

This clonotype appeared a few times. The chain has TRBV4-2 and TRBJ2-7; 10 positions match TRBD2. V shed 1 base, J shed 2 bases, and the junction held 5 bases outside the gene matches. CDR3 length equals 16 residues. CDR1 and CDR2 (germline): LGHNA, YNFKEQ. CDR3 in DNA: TGTGCCAGCAGCCAAGTGCCAGCGGGAGGGCCCTACGAGCAGTACTTC. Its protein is CASSQVPAGGPYEQYF.

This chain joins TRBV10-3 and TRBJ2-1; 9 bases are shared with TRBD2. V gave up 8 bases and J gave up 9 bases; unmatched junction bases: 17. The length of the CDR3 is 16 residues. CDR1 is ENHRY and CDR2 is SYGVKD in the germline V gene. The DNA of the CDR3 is TGTGCCATCTGGCCAACTAGCGGGCAAGGTTGGGGTGAGCAGTTCTTC. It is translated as CAIWPTSGQGWGEQFF.

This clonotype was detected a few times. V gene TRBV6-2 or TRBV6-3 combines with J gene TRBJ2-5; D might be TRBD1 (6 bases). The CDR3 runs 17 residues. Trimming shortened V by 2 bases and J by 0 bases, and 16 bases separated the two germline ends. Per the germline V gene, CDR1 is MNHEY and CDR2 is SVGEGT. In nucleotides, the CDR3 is TGTGCCAGCAGTTACGACACAGGGACACCCTACCAAGAGACCCAGTACTTC. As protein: CASSYDTGTPYQETQYF.

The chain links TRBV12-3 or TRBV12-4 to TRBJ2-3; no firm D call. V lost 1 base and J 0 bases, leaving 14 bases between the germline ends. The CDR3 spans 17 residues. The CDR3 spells CASSLVIHSSSTDTQYF. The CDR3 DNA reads TGTGCCAGCAGTTTAGTCATCCACAGCTCTAGCACAGATACGCAGTATTTT.

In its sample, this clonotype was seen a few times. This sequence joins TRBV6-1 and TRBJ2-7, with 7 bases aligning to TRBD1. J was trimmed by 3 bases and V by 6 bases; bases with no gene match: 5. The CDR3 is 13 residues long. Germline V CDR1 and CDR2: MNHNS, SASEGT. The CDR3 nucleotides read TGTGCCAGCAGCAGGGGACAGAACTACGAGCAGTACTTC. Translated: CASSRGQNYEQYF.

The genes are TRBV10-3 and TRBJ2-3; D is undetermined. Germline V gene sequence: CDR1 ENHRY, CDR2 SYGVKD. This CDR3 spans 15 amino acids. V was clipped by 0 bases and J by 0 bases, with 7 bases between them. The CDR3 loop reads CAISESGLSTDTQYF. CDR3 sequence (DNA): TGTGCCATCAGTGAGTCGGGCCTTAGCACAGATACGCAGTATTTT.

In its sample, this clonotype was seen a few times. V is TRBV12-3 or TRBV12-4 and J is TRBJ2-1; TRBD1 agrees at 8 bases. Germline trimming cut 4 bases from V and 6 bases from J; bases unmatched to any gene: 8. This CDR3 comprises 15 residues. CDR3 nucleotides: TGTGCCAGCAGTTCTAGGGCAGGGACAGGCAATGAGCAGTTCTTC. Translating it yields CASSSRAGTGNEQFF.

The CDR3 bases are TGTGCCAGCAGTGAGGGACTAGAAAACATTCAGTACTTC. Translated: CASSEGLENIQYF. This chain connects TRBV6-1 to TRBJ2-4; 8 bases are a match to TRBD2. The CDR3 loop spans 13 amino acids. Per germline, CDR1 MNHNS and CDR2 SASEGT. V shed 3 bases, J shed 5 bases, and the junction held 0 bases outside the gene matches.

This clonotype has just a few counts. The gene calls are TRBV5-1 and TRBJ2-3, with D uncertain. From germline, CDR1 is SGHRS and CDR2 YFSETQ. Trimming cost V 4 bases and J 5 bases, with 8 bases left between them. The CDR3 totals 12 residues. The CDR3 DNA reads TGCGCCAGCAGCGGACCCGTAGATACGCAGTATTTT. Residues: CASSGPVDTQYF.